This entry describes one T cell receptor beta chain. Its antigen is as yet unknown. In germline, CDR1 is LNHDA, CDR2 SQIVND (reference sequence). The CDR3 sequence is 16 residues long. With 6 bases removed from V and 3 bases from J, the gap between germline ends came to 18 bases. This entry is derived from a study of T cells in localized non-small cell lung cancer. Overall study results and limits: Without multi-region sequencing, intratumor heterogeneity could not be excluded. Clonality peaked in uninvolved adjacent lung rather than tumor.

TCRdb keeps only in-frame clones here, not all; method: immunoSEQ multiplex PCR. Seen here are fewer than 2,000 clones, approximately 25% observed once, and the top ten hold about 17%. This receptor was taken from a female donor older than 55 with stage II lung adenocarcinoma. The source material was normal lung tissue next to the tumor, sampled before any cancer treatment. The chain links TRBV19 to TRBJ2-1; D possibly corresponds to TRBD2 (6 bases). In DNA, the CDR3 is TGTGCCAGTAGGGGCGGAGTCCCCGGGGGCTACAATGAGCAGTTCTTC. It specifies CASRGGVPGGYNEQFF.